This T cell receptor (beta chain) was captured by sequencing in a study of beta chain features in type 1 diabetes. Study summary: Sorted cells numbering over 95,000,000 were examined across all samples. The study's findings and limits: Because the template was cDNA, high-expressing cells might be over-represented. Short templates might get an advantage during PCR, and this would be equal in patients and controls. Patients' naive, central memory and Treg TCRB repertoires seemed closer to one another than those of healthy donors.

Trimming stripped 0 bases from V and 0 bases from J, with 13 bases between. The CDR3 covers 17 residues. The germline gives CDR1 SGHRS, CDR2 YFSETQ. In regard to this clone: Its antigen is unidentified.

Every isolated RNA sample was fully reverse transcribed, so sequencing captured expressed TCRB transcripts. Profiled with immunoSEQ multiplex PCR; TCRdb holds only in-frame clones, not every one. This sample has 900,000 or so clones, with about a sixth found just once. The gene calls are TRBV5-1 and TRBJ2-1; the D is unclear. Material: naive CD4+ T cells from blood. This clonotype was sampled from a woman between 18 and 29 years old in good health. CDR3 protein: CASSLALAANSYNEQFF. The CDR3 region has the DNA TGCGCCAGCAGCTTGGCTCTGGCGGCGAACTCCTACAATGAGCAGTTCTTC.